What follows are 3 T cell receptor beta chains derived from one specimen sequenced in a study of T cell responses to AZD1222 COVID-19 vaccine. Repertoires were generated with immunoSEQ multiplex PCR, while TCRdb's copy carries only in-frame clones and drops some. The sample has over 150,000 clones, about 87% seen once; the top ten hold 3.1%. The sample in question was peripheral blood, obtained on day 0 of AZD1222 vaccination. The receptors derive from an adult in good health.

V is TRBV9 and J is TRBJ2-3; TRBD2 agrees at 7 bases. This CDR3 has 15 amino acids. The J segment lost 2 bases and the V segment lost 4 bases, leaving 7 bases of the junction unmatched. Looked up from germline, CDR1 is SGDLS and CDR2 is YYNGEE. CDR3 region: CASSPGLVITDTQYF. In DNA, the CDR3 is TGTGCCAGCAGCCCCGGACTAGTCATCACAGATACGCAGTATTTT.

The rearrangement joins TRBV29-1 to TRBJ1-2; tentatively, D is TRBD1 (5 bases). The CDR3 totals 14 residues. The germline V and J ends were trimmed by 4 bases and 3 bases, with 15 bases remaining between them. Germline V gene sequence: CDR1 SQVTM, CDR2 ANQGSEA. CDR3 DNA: TGCAGCGTTGTTGGGCGTATGGGGGACTATGGCTACACCTTC. Its protein is CSVVGRMGDYGYTF.

In DNA form, the CDR3 reads TGTGCCAGCAGCTTAGATCTTACAGCCGGTACTGACTACACCTTC. Translating gives CASSLDLTAGTDYTF. This chain links TRBV11-2 with TRBJ1-2; the D is unclear. The CDR3 is 15 amino acids. V was cut by 0 bases and J by 10 bases, with 18 bases left in between. CDR1 and CDR2 from the germline V gene are SGHAT and FQNNGV.